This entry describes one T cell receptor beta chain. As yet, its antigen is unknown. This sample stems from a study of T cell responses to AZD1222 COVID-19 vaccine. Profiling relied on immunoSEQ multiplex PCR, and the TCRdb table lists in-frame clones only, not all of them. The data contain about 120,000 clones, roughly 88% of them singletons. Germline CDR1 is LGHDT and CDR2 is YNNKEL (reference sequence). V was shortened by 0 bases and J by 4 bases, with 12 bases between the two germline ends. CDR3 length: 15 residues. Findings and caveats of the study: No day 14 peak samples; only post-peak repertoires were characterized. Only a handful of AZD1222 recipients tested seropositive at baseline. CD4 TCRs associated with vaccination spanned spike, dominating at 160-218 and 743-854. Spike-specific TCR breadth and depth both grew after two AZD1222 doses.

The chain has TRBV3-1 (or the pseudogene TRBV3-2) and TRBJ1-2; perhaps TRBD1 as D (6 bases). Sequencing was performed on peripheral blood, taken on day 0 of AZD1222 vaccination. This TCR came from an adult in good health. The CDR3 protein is CASSQERGTPYGYTF. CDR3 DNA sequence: TGTGCCAGCAGCCAAGAAAGGGGGACACCCTATGGCTACACCTTC.